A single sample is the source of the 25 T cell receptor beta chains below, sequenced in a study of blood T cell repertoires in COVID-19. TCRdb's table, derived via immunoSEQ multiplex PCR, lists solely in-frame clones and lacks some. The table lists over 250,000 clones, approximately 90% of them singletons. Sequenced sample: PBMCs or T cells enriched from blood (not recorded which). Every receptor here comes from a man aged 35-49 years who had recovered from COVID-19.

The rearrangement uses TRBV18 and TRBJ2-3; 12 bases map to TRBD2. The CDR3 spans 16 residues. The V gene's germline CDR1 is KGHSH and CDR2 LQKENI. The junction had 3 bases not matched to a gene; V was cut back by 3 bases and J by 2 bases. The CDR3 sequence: CASSPTSGGNTDTQYF. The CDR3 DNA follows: TGTGCCAGCTCACCGACTAGCGGGGGAAACACAGATACGCAGTATTTT. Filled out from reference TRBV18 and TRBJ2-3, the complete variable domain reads NAGVMQNPRHLVRRRGQEARLRCSPMKGHSHVYWYRQLPEEGLKFMVYLQKENIIDESGMPKERFSAEFPKEGPSILRIQQVVRGDSAAYFCASSPTSGGNTDTQYFGPGTRLTVL.

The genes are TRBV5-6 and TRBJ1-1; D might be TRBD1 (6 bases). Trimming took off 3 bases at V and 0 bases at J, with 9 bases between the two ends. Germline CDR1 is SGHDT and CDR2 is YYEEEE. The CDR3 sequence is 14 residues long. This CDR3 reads CASSSGHLNTEAFF. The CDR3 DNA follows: TGTGCCAGCAGCTCGGGACACCTGAACACTGAAGCTTTCTTT.

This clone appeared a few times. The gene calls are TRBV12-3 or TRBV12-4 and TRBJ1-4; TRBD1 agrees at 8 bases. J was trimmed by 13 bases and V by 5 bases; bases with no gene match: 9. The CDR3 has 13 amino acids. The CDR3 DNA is TGTGCCAGCAGTACTGACAGGGGATTTGCACTGTTTTTT. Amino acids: CASSTDRGFALFF.

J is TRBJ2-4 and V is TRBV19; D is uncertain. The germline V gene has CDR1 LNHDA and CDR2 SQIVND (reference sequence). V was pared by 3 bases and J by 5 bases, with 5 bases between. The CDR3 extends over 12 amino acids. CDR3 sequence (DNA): TGTGCCAGTAGTATGGCGGAAAACATTCAGTACTTC. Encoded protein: CASSMAENIQYF.

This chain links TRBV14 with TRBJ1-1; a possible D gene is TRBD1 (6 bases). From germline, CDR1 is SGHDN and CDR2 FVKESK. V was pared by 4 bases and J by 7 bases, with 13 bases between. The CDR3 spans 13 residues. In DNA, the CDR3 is TGTGCCAGCAGCCTAAGTGGGACACTTGAAGCTTTCTTT. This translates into CASSLSGTLEAFF. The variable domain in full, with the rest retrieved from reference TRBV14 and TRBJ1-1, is EAGVTQFPSHSVIEKGQTVTLRCDPISGHDNLYWYRRVMGKEIKFLLHFVKESKQDESGMPNNRFLAERTGGTYSTLKVQPAELEDSGVYFCASSLSGTLEAFFGQGTRLTVV.

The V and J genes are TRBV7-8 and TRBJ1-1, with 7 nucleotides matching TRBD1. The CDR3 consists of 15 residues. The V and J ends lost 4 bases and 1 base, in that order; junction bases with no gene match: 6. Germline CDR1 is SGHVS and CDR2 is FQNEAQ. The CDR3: CASSWTRQGNTEAFF. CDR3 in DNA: TGTGCCAGCAGCTGGACCCGACAGGGGAACACTGAAGCTTTCTTT.

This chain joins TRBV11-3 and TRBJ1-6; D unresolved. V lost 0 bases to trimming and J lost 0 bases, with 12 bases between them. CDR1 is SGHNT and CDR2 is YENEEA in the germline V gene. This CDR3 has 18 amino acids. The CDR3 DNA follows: TGTGCCAGCAGCTTAGACTGGCCGAGGAGCTCCTATAATTCACCCCTCCACTTT. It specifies CASSLDWPRSSYNSPLHF.

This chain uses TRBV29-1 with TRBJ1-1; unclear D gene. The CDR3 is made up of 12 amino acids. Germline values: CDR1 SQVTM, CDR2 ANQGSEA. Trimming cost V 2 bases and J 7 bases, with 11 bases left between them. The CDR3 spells CSVEPGSSEAFF. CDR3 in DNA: TGCAGCGTTGAACCCGGGTCGAGTGAAGCTTTCTTT.

The CDR3 DNA reads as TGTGCCAGCAGTTACTCGGCCACCCTTGAAGCTTTCTTT. It specifies CASSYSATLEAFF. The chain joins TRBV6-5 to TRBJ1-1; D is uncertain. This CDR3 has 13 residues. The germline gives CDR1 MNHEY, CDR2 SVGAGI. Trimming left V 0 bases short and J 7 bases short, with 9 bases between.

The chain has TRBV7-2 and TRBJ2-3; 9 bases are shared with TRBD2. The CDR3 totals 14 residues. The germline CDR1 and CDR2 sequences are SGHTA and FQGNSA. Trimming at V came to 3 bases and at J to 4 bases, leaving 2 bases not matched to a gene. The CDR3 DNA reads TGTGCCAGCAGCTTCCGACTAGCGGCAGATACGCAGTATTTT. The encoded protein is CASSFRLAADTQYF.

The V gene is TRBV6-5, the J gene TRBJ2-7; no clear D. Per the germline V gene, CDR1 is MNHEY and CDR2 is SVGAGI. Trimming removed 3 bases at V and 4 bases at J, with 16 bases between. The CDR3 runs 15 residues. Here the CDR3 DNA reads TGTGCCAGCAGTTATGACCTTACCGAGGTTTACGAGCAGTACTTC. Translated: CASSYDLTEVYEQYF.

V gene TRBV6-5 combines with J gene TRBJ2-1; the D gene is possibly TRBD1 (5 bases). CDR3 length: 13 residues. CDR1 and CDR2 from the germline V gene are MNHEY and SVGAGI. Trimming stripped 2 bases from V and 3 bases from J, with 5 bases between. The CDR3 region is CASSYDSYNEQFF. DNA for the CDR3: TGTGCCAGCAGTTACGACAGCTACAATGAGCAGTTCTTC.

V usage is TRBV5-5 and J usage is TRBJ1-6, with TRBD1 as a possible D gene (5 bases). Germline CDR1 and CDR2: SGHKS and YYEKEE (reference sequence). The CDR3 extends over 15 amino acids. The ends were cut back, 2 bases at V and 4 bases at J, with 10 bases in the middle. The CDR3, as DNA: TGTGCCAGCAGCTTTGGACAATTTTATAATTCACCCCTCCACTTT. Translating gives CASSFGQFYNSPLHF.

The DNA of the CDR3 is TGTGCCAGTAGTGTCCCGGGACTAATCTCCTACAATGAGCAGTTCTTC. The encoded protein is CASSVPGLISYNEQFF. V usage is TRBV19 and J usage is TRBJ2-1; 7 bases map to TRBD2. This CDR3 is 16 amino acids long. The V gene end was trimmed by 5 bases and the J gene end by 0 bases; junction bases not matched to a gene: 7. Germline loops: CDR1 LNHDA, CDR2 SQIVND (reference sequence).

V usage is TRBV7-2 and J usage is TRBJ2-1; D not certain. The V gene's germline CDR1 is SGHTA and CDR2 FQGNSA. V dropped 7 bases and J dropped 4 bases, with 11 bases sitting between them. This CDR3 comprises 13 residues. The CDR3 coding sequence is TGTGCCAGCACTCTATTGGTATACAATGAGCAGTTCTTC. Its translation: CASTLLVYNEQFF.

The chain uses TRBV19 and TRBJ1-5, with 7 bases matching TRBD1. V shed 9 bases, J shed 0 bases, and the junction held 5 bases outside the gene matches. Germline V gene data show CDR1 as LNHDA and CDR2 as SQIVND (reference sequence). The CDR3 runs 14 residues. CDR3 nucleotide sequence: TGTGCCAGCAGGGGACAGTATAGCAATCAGCCCCAGCATTTT. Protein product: CASRGQYSNQPQHF. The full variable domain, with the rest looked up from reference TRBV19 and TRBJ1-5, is DGGITQSPKYLFRKEGQNVTLSCEQNLNHDAMYWYRQDPGQGLRLIYYSQIVNDFQKGDIAEGYSVSREKKESFPLTVTSAQKNPTAFYLCASRGQYSNQPQHFGDGTRLSIL.

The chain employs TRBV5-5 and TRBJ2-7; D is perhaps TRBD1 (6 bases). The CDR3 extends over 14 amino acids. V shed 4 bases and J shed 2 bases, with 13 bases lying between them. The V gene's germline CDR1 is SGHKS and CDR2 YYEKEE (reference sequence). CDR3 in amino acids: CASSPHRDTYEQYF. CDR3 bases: TGTGCCAGCAGCCCCCACAGGGATACCTACGAGCAGTACTTC.

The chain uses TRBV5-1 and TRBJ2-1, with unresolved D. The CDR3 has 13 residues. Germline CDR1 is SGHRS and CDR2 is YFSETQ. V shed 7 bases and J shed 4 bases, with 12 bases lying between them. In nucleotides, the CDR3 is TGCGCCAGCTATGCCGGTCGGTACAATGAGCAGTTCTTC. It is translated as CASYAGRYNEQFF.

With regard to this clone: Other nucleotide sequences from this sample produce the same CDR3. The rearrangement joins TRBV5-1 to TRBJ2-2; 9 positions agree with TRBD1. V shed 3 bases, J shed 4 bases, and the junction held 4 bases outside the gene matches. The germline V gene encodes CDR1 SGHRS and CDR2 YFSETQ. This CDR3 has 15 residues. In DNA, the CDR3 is TGCGCCAGCAGCTCGGGGACAGGGCGCACCGGGGAGCTGTTTTTT. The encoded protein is CASSSGTGRTGELFF.

The CDR3 region is CASIPPGQKYYEQYF. DNA of the CDR3: TGTGCCAGCATTCCGCCGGGACAGAAATACTACGAGCAGTACTTC. This rearrangement joins TRBV6-5 to TRBJ2-7, with 7 nucleotides matching TRBD1. The CDR3 totals 15 residues. Per the germline V gene, CDR1 is MNHEY and CDR2 is SVGAGI. After removal of 7 bases from V and 3 bases from J, the junction contained 12 bases not matched to a gene.

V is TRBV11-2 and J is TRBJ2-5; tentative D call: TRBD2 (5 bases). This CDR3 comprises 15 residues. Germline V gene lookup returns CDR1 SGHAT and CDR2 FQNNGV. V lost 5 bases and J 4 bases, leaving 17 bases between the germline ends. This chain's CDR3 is CASSPRLLEGETQYF. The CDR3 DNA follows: TGTGCCAGCAGCCCCAGACTTCTAGAGGGAGAGACCCAGTACTTC.

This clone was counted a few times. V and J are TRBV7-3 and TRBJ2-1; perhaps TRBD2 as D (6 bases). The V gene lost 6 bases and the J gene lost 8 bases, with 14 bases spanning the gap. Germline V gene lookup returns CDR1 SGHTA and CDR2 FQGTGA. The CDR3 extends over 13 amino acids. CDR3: CASRPTSGDEQFF. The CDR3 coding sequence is TGTGCCAGCAGACCGACTAGTGGGGATGAGCAGTTCTTC.

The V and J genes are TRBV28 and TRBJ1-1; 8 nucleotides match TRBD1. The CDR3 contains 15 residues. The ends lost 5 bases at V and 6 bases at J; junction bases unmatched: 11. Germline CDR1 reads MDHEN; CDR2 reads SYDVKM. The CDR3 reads CASSPSTGVVSEAFF. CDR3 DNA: TGTGCCAGCAGTCCCTCGACAGGGGTCGTCTCTGAAGCTTTCTTT.

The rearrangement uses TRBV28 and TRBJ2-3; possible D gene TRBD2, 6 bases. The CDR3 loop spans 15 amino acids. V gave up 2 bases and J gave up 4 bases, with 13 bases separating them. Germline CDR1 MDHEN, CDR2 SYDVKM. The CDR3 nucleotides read TGTGCCAGCAGTTTAAGACGGGAGCTGGCAGATACGCAGTATTTT. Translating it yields CASSLRRELADTQYF.

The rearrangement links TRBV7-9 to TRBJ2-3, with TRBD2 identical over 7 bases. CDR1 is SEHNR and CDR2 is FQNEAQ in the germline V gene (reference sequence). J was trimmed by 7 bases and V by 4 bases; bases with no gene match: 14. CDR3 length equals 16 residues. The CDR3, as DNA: TGTGCCAGCAGCTACCGAGCGGGACCTCCGGTGAATACGCAGTATTTT. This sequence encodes CASSYRAGPPVNTQYF.